The 4 T cell receptor beta chains below all came from one sample that was sequenced in a study of blood T cells in healthy people across ages. Next came a second PCR, run for about 6 to 11 cycles, which used a sample-barcoded 5' primer along with a J-beta primer mix. TCRdb independently ran MiXCR on the 5' RACE reads; one entry per CDR3 protein. The sample lists roughly 1.5 million distinct CDR3 sequences; about 45% were seen once. The sample comprised blood. All receptors derive from a woman under 30 in good health.

The chain employs TRBV7-9 and TRBJ1-2, with 7 bases aligning to TRBD1. Germline-derived CDR1 and CDR2 are SEHNR and FQNEAQ (reference sequence). V dropped 5 bases and J dropped 2; count of bases not matched to a gene: 8. This CDR3 has 15 residues. The CDR3 region is CASSPLTGANYGYTF. The DNA for the CDR3 is TGTGCCAGCAGCCCCCTTACAGGGGCGAACTATGGCTACACCTTC.

In its sample, this clonotype was seen a few times. This chain uses TRBV28 with TRBJ1-1, with D possibly TRBD1 on 5 matching bases. The germline V gene encodes CDR1 MDHEN and CDR2 SYDVKM. The CDR3 is 12 amino acids. Trimming removed 9 bases from V and 1 base from J, with 9 bases in between. Here the CDR3 DNA reads TGTGCCAGTGGGGCGGGGAACACTGAAGCTTTCTTT. It specifies CASGAGNTEAFF.

The gene calls are TRBV6-1 and TRBJ2-7; tentative D call: TRBD2 (6 bases). The CDR3 extends over 15 amino acids. The V and J ends lost 1 base and 7 bases respectively, with 17 bases between them. The germline CDR1 and CDR2 sequences are MNHNS and SASEGT. CDR3 residues: CASSEVGLTVGEQYF. The CDR3 nucleotides are TGTGCCAGCAGTGAAGTAGGACTAACGGTTGGGGAGCAGTACTTC.

There are a few counts of this clonotype. The rearrangement uses TRBV24-1 and TRBJ2-5, with 9 positions matching TRBD1. J was trimmed by 4 bases and V by 4 bases; bases with no gene match: 12. CDR3 length: 17 amino acids. CDR1 is KGHDR, CDR2 SFDVKD, per germline. The CDR3 loop is CATSESVTGGFGETQYF. In DNA form, the CDR3 reads TGTGCCACCAGTGAATCGGTGACAGGGGGATTTGGAGAGACCCAGTACTTC.